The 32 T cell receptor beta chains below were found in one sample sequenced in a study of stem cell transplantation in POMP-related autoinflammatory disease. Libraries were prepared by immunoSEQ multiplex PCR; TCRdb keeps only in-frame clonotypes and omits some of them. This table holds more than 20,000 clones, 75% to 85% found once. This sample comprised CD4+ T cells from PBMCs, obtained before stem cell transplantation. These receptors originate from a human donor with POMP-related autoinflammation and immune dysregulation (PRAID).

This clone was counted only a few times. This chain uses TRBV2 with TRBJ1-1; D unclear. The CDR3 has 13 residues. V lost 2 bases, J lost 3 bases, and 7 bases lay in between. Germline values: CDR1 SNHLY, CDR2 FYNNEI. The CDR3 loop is CASSEFGDTEAFF. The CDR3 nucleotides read TGTGCCAGCAGTGAATTCGGAGACACTGAAGCTTTCTTT.

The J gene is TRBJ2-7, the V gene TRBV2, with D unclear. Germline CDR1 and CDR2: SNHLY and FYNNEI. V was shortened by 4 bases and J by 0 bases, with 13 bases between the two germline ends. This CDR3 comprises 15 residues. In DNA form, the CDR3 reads TGTGCCAGCAGTGTGGATGGCGGTGGCTCCTACGAGCAGTACTTC. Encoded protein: CASSVDGGGSYEQYF.

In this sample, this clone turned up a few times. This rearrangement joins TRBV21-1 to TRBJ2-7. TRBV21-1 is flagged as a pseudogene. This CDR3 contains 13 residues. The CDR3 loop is CASSKGQRGEQYF. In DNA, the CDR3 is TGTGCCAGCAGCAAAGGACAGCGCGGGGAGCAGTACTTC.

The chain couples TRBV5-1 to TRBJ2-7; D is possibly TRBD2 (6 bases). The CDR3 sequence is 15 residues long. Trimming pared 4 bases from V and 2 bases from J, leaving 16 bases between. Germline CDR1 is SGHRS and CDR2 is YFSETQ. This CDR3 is CASSPYLTGAYEQYF. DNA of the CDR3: TGCGCCAGCAGCCCCTACCTGACGGGGGCCTACGAGCAGTACTTC. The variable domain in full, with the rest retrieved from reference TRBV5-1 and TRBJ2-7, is KAGVTQTPRYLIKTRGQQVTLSCSPISGHRSVSWYQQTPGQGLQFLFEYFSETQRNKGNFPGRFSGRQFSNSRSEMNVSTLELGDSALYLCASSPYLTGAYEQYFGPGTRLTVT.

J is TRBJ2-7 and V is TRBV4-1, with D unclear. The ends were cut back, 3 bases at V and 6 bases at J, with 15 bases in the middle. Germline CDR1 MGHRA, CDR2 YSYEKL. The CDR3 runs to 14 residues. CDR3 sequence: CASSQVGSMGEQYF. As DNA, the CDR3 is TGCGCCAGCAGCCAGGTAGGGTCAATGGGCGAGCAGTACTTC.

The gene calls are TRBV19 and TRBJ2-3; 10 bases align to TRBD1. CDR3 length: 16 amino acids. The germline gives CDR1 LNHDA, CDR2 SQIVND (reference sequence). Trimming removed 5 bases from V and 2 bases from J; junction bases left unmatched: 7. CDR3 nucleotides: TGTGCCAGTAGTCCGACCGGGACAGGGGCCACAGATACGCAGTATTTT. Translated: CASSPTGTGATDTQYF.

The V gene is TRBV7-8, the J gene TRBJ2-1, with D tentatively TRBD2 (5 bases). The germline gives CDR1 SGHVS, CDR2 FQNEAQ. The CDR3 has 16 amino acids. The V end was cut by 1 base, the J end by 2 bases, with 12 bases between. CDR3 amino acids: CASSLGGPGAYNEQFF. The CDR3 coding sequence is TGTGCCAGCAGCTTAGGAGGGCCTGGGGCCTACAATGAGCAGTTCTTC.

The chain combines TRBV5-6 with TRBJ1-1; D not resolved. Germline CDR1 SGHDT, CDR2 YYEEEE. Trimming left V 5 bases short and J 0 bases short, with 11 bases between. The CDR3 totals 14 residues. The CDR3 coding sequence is TGTGCCAGCAGTCCCACCCGGATGAACACTGAAGCTTTCTTT. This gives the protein CASSPTRMNTEAFF.

This CDR3 is CASSNIGQQETQYF. The DNA of the CDR3 is TGTGCCAGCAGCAACATCGGACAGCAAGAGACCCAGTACTTC. This sequence joins TRBV7-9 and TRBJ2-5; maybe TRBD1 (6 bases). The CDR3 runs to 14 residues. The V gene lost 5 bases and the J gene lost 2 bases, with 12 bases spanning the gap. The germline V gene encodes CDR1 SEHNR and CDR2 FQNEAQ (reference sequence).

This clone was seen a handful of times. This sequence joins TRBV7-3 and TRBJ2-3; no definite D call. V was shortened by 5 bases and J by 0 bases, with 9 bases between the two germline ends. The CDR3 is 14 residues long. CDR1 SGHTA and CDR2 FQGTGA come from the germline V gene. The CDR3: CASSLATSTDTQYF. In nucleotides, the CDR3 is TGTGCCAGCAGCCTCGCGACTAGCACAGATACGCAGTATTTT.

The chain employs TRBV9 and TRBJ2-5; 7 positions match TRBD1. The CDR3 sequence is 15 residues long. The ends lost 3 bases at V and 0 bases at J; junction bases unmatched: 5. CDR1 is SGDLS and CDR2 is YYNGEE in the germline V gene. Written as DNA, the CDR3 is TGTGCCAGCAGCGGAGCGACAGGGAACCAAGAGACCCAGTACTTC. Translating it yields CASSGATGNQETQYF. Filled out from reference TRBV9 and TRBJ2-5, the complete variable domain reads DSGVTQTPKHLITATGQRVTLRCSPRSGDLSVYWYQQSLDQGLQFLIQYYNGEERAKGNILERFSAQQFPDLHSELNLSSLELGDSALYFCASSGATGNQETQYFGPGTRLLVL.

The CDR3 sequence: CAWSRTGGSGNTIYF. DNA for the CDR3: TGTGCCTGGAGTAGGACAGGGGGCTCTGGAAACACCATATATTTT. The rearrangement joins TRBV30 to TRBJ1-3; 10 bases align to TRBD1. Per germline, CDR1 GTSNPN and CDR2 SVGIG (reference sequence). The J segment lost 0 bases and the V segment lost 2 bases, leaving 1 base of the junction unmatched. The CDR3 extends over 15 amino acids.

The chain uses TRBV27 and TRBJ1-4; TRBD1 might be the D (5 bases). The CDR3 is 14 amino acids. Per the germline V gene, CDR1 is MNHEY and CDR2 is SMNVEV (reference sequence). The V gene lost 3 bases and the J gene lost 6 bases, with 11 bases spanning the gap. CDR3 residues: CASSFRGGDEKLFF. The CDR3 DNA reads TGTGCCAGCAGTTTTCGGGGCGGGGATGAAAAACTGTTTTTT.

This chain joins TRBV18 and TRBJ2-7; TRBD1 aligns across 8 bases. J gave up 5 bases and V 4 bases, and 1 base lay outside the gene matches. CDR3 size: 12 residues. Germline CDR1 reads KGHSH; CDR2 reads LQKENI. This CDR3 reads CASSQTGDEQYF. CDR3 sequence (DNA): TGTGCCAGCTCACAGACAGGGGACGAGCAGTACTTC.

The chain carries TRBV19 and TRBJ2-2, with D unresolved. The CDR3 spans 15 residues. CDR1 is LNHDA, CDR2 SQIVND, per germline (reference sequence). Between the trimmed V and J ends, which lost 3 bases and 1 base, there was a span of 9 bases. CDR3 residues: CASSIGAGNTGELFF. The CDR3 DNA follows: TGTGCCAGTAGTATCGGCGCAGGGAACACCGGGGAGCTGTTTTTT.

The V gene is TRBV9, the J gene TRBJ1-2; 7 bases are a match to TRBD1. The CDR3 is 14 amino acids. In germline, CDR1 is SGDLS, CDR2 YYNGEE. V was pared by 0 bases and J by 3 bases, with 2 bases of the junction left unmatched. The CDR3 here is CASSVGGTDYGYTF. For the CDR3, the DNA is TGTGCCAGCAGCGTAGGAGGGACAGACTATGGCTACACCTTC.

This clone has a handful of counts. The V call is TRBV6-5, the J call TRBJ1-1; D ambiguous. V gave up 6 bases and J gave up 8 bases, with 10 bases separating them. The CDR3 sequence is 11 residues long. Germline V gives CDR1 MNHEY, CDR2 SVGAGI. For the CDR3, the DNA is TGTGCCAGCAGCTTGGACGTCGAAGCTTTCTTT. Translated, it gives CASSLDVEAFF.

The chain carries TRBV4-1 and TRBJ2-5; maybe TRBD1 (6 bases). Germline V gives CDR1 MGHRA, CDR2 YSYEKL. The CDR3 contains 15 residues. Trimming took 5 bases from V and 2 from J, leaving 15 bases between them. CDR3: CASSSGVGPQETQYF. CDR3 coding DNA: TGCGCCAGCAGCTCAGGGGTGGGACCTCAAGAGACCCAGTACTTC.

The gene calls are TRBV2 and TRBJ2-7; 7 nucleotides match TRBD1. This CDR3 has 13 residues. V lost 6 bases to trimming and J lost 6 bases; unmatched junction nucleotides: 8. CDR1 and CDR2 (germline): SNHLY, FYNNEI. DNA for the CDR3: TGTGCCAGCAGGGACAGGACTCTGGGCGAGCAGTACTTC. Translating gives CASRDRTLGEQYF.

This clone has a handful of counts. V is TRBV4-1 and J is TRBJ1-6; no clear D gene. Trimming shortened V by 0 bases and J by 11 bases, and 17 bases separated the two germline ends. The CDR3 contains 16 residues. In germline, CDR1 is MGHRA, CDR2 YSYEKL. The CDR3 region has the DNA TGCGCCAGCAGCCAAGATCGGGTGTCCTACGGTACACCCCTCCACTTT. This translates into CASSQDRVSYGTPLHF.

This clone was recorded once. Here the CDR3 reads CASSFSAPQRNNEQFF. The CDR3, as DNA: TGTGCCAGCAGTTTCTCAGCCCCCCAGCGGAACAATGAGCAGTTCTTC. The chain carries TRBV27 and TRBJ2-1; weak D call: TRBD2 (5 bases). Trimming took off 3 bases at V and 5 bases at J, with 17 bases between the two ends. The CDR3 totals 16 residues. Germline CDR1 MNHEY, CDR2 SMNVEV (reference sequence).

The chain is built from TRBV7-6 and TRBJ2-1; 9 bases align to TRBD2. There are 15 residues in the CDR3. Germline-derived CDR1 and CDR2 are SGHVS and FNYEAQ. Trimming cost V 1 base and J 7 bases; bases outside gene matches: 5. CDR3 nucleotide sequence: TGTGCCAGCAGCTTAGTGGCTAGCGGGGTAAATGAGCAGTTCTTC. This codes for CASSLVASGVNEQFF.

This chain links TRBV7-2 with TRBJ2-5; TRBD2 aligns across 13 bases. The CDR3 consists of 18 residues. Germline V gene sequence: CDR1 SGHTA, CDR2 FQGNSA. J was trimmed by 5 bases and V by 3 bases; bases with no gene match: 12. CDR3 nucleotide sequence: TGTGCCAGCAGCTTGGCCGGACTAGCGGGGGTTCGGGGTGAGACCCAGTACTTC. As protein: CASSLAGLAGVRGETQYF.

Here the CDR3 reads CASSLGGPRREGLRTGELFF. CDR3 nucleotides: TGCGCCAGCAGCTTGGGGGGGCCGAGACGGGAGGGCCTCAGAACCGGGGAGCTGTTTTTT. V usage is TRBV5-1 and J usage is TRBJ2-2; 8 bases align to TRBD2. V dropped 0 bases and J dropped 5; count of bases not matched to a gene: 18. The CDR3 extends over 20 amino acids. CDR1 is SGHRS, CDR2 YFSETQ, per germline.

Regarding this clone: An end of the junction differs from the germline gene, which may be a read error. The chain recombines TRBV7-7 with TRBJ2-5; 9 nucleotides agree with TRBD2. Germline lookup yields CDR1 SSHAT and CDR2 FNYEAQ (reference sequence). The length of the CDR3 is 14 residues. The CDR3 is CASSLGGLAETQYF. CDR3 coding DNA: TGTGCTAGCAGCTTAGGAGGACTAGCGGAGACCCAGTACTTC.

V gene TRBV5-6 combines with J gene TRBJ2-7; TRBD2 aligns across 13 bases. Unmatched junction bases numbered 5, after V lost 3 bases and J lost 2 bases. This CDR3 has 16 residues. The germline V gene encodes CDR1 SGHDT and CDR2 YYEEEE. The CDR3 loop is CASSSILAGGPYEQYF. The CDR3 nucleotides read TGTGCCAGCAGCTCCATACTAGCGGGAGGGCCCTACGAGCAGTACTTC.

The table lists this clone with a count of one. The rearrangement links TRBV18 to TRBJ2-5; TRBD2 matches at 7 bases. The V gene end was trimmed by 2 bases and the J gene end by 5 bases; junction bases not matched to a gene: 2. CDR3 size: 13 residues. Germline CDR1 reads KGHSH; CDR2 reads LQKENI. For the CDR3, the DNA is TGTGCCAGCTCACCAACCGGGGGGGAGACCCAGTACTTC. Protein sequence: CASSPTGGETQYF.

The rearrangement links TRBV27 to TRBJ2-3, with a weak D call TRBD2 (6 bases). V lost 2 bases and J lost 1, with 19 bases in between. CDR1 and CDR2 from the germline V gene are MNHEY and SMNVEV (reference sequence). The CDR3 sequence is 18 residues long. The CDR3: CASSLGVGRGGGTDTQYF. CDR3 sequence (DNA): TGTGCCAGCAGTTTAGGTGTCGGGCGGGGCGGCGGCACAGATACGCAGTATTTT.

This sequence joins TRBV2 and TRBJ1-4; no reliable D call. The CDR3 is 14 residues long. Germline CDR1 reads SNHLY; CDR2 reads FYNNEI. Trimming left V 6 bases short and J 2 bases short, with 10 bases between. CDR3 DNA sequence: TGTGCCAGCAGCTCACTATCGACTAATGAAAAACTGTTTTTT. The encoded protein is CASSSLSTNEKLFF.

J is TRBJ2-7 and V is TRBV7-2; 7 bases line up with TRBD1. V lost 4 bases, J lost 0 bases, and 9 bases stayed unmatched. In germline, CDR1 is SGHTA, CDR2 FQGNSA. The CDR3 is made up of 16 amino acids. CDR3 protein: CASSSRTGRSSYEQYF. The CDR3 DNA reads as TGTGCCAGCAGCTCCCGGACAGGACGAAGCTCCTACGAGCAGTACTTC.

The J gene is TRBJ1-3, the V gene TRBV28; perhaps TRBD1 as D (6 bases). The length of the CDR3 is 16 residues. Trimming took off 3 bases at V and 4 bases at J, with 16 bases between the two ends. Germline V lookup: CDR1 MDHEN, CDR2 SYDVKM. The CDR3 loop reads CASSFRGARSGNTIYF. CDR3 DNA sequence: TGTGCCAGCAGTTTCCGGGGGGCGCGATCAGGAAACACCATATATTTT.

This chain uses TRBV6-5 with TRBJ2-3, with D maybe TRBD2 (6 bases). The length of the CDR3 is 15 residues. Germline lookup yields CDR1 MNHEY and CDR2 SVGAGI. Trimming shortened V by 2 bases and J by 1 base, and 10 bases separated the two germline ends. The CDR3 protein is CASSYRGLRTDTQYF. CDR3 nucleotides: TGTGCCAGCAGTTACAGAGGACTACGCACAGATACGCAGTATTTT.